This T cell receptor beta chain was documented in a study of glioma-infiltrating T cells after dendritic cell vaccination (dated by TCRdb to 2016 to 2017). Some background on the complete study: The cohort comprised 15 glioblastoma patients from Phase I and II dendritic cell vaccination trials, 9 newly diagnosed and 6 with recurrent disease. Between 2003 and 2012, the patients were given dendritic cell vaccination pulsed with autologous tumor lysate. To make the vaccine, monocyte-derived dendritic cells were cultured for 7 to 8 days with IL-4 and GM-CSF and then pulsed overnight with autologous tumor lysate. Three intradermal dendritic cell vaccine injections were administered to patients at biweekly intervals in the arm below the axilla. Tumor-infiltrating lymphocyte content was quantified and tumor and blood repertoires were compared in dendritic cell-vaccinated glioblastoma patients by deep sequencing of TCR beta CDR3 regions. Survival after dendritic cell vaccination was correlated with TCR sequencing metrics, such as TIL content and the overlap between tumor and blood repertoires. What the authors observed across the whole study: The cohort was small and heterogeneous, only a few patients had full blood and tumor sets, and even fewer had initial-recurrent tumor pairs. The three-group TCR overlap response model was described as speculative and requiring prospective validation. Higher estimated pretreatment TIL content predicted longer time to progression and overall survival after dendritic cell vaccination. No direct relationship between TCR clonality and survival was found, suggesting a diverse polyclonal response may matter.

Selection of patients required sufficient residual fresh-frozen tumor tissue and over two years of available survival data. Although molecular status otherwise differed among the glioblastoma patients, no patient had an isocitrate dehydrogenase mutation. PBMC collection took place before vaccination, two weeks after the third vaccination, and at tumor progression if progression occurred. The Qiagen DNeasy Blood extraction Kit was used for extraction of genomic DNA. From cysteine to phenylalanine, the CDR3 is 13 amino acids long. Only CDR3 DNA remains: 39 bases, in frame from the first base. The germline V gene encodes CDR1 MNHEY and CDR2 SVGAGI. V gives up 6 bases and J gives up 2 bases, and the segment between their germline ends measures 11 bases. Using the immunoSEQ assay, TCRB CDR3 regions were amplified from approximately 2.1 micrograms of genomic DNA, or from all available DNA when less than that was on hand. Multiplex PCR used 60 forward primers for TCR V beta segments and 13 reverse primers for J beta segments. To estimate the number of reads per starting template, synthetic control templates were added to each sample at limiting dilution. Reads of 87 bp were generated by sequencing on the Illumina HiSeq System. On the authors' methods: PCR and sequencing errors were removed by merging closely related sequences with a nearest neighbor algorithm. TCR overlap was measured as the percentage of unique tumor TCR beta sequences that were also present in the peripheral blood of the same patient. The table comes from immuneACCESS by way of TCRdb, which keeps in-frame sequences with V and J called. Part of the clones is missing from these tables; in studies checked, under half for an unresolved V gene and the rest for unknown reasons. V and J calls plus clone size are reproduced from that table; the DNA served to infer D and trimming. The sample yields about 82,000 clones; about 90% were counted once. Roughly 3.1% of the sample is held by the ten biggest clonotypes.

This clone showed up just once. Its specific antigen is unknown. Per-base quality was not reported, and no clone a single base away is much larger than it. In this chain, TRBV6-5 is recombined with TRBJ2-7; a tentative D call is TRBD1 (5 bases match). The TCR was taken from a human donor with glioblastoma. Specimen: blood, collected before dendritic cell vaccination. The DNA sequence reads TGTGCCAGCAGCCCTCAACAGGCCTACGAGCAGTACTTC. It specifies CASSPQQAYEQYF.